This T cell receptor beta chain is drawn from a study of T cells in Graves' hyperthyroidism and ophthalmopathy. Amplified regions were TCR beta CDR3 sequences from RNA transcripts. The HTBI primer set drove a first-round RT-PCR of the TCR CDR3. Via MiXCR, TCRdb re-called the multiplex PCR reads, giving one row per CDR3 protein. The sample has approximately 400,000 distinct CDR3 sequences; just under 25% are singletons. V shed 10 bases and J 7 bases; nucleotides not matched to a gene: 10. The CDR3 spans 14 residues. The germline CDR1 and CDR2 sequences are LNHDA and SQIVND (reference sequence). The TCR was taken from a man in his fifties or sixties with Graves' hyperthyroidism. The sequenced material came from blood. The V call is TRBV19, the J call TRBJ2-1; TRBD2 matches at 10 bases. CDR3 protein: CATLKREGLNEQFF. The CDR3 DNA reads TGTGCCACCTTAAAGCGGGAGGGCCTAAATGAGCAGTTCTTC.